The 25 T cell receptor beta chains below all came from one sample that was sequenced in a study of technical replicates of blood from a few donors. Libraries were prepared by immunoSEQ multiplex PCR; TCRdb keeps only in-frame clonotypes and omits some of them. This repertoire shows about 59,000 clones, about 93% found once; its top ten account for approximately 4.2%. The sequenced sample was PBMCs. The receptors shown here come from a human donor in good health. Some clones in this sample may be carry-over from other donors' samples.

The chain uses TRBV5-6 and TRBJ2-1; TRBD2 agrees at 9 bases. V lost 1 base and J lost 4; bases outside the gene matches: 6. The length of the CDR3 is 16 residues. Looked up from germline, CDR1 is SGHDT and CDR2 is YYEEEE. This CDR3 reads CASSLMAGGRYNEQFF. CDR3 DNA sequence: TGTGCCAGCAGCTTGATGGCGGGGGGGCGGTACAATGAGCAGTTCTTC.

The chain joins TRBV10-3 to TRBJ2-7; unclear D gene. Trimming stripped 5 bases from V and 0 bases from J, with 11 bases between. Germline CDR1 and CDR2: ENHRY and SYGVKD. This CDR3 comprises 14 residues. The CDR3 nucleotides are TGTGCCATCAGTCCTCCTACTCCCTCCTACGAGCAGTACTTC. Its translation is CAISPPTPSYEQYF.

CDR3 amino acids: CASSPGTNTDTQYF. CDR3 DNA: TGTGCCAGTAGTCCCGGGACTAACACAGATACGCAGTATTTT. The chain employs TRBV19 and TRBJ2-3, with 7 bases lining up with TRBD2. Trimming took 5 bases from V and 2 from J; bases not matched to a gene: 4. The CDR3 runs 14 residues. Germline CDR1 and CDR2: LNHDA and SQIVND (reference sequence).

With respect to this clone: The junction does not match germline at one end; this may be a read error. The CDR3 nucleotides are TGCAGCGTTGAAGATCAGGGGGGTCTGGCCCTCTTC. The encoded protein is CSVEDQGGLALF. The rearrangement joins TRBV29-1 to TRBJ2-1; weak D call: TRBD1 (7 bases). This CDR3 contains 12 residues. CDR1 SQVTM and CDR2 ANQGSEA come from the germline V gene.

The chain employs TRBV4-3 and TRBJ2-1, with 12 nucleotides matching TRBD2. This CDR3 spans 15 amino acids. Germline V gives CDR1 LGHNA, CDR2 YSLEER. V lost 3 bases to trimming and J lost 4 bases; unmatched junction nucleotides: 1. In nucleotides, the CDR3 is TGCGCCAGCAGCCACGGACTAGCGGGGTACAATGAGCAGTTCTTC. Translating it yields CASSHGLAGYNEQFF.

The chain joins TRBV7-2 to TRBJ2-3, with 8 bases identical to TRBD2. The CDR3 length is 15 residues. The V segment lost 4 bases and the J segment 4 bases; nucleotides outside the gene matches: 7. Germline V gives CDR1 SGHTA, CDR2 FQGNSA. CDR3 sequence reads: CASSSGGRFADTQYF. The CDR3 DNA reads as TGTGCCAGCAGCTCGGGCGGGAGGTTCGCAGATACGCAGTATTTT. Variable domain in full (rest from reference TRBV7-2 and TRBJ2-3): GAGVSQSPSNKVTEKGKDVELRCDPISGHTALYWYRQSLGQGLEFLIYFQGNSAPDKSGLPSDRFSAERTGGSVSTLTIQRTQQEDSAVYLCASSSGGRFADTQYFGPGTRLTVL.

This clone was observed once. The CDR3: CASSQDSGTGGEKLFF. In DNA form, the CDR3 reads TGTGCCAGCAGCCAAGATAGCGGGACAGGGGGGGAAAAACTGTTTTTT. This chain uses TRBV4-2 with TRBJ1-4, with 11 bases lining up with TRBD1. The trim removed 0 bases at V and 8 bases at J, leaving 5 bases unmatched. Germline assignment: CDR1 LGHNA and CDR2 YNFKEQ. This CDR3 is 16 amino acids long.

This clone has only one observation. The DNA for the CDR3 is TGTGCCAGCAGCTGGCGGGAGGAATACACAGATACGCAGTATTTT. Its translation is CASSWREEYTDTQYF. The V call is TRBV7-9, the J call TRBJ2-3, with 8 bases identical to TRBD2. With V trimmed by 4 bases and J by 2 bases, 5 bases remained unmatched. The V gene's germline CDR1 is SEHNR and CDR2 FQNEAQ (reference sequence). This CDR3 contains 15 residues. The full variable domain, in which reference TRBV7-9 and TRBJ2-3 provide the parts outside the CDR3, is DTGVSQNPRHKITKRGQNVTFRCDPISEHNRLYWYRQTLGQGPEFLTYFQNEAQLEKSRLLSDRFSAERPKGSFSTLEIQRTEQGDSAMYLCASSWREEYTDTQYFGPGTRLTVL.

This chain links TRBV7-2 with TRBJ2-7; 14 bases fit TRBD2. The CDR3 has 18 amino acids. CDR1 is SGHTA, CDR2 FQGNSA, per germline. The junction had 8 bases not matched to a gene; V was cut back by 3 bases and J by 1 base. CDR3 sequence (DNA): TGTGCCAGCAGCTTCTCCGGGACTAGCGGGAGTGGGTCCTACGAGCAGTACTTC. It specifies CASSFSGTSGSGSYEQYF.

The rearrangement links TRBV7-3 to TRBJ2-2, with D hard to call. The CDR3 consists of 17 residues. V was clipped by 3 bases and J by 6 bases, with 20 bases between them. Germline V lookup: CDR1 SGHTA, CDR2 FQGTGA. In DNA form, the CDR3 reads TGTGCCAGCAGCTTCGAGCGTGGTACTGCGAGGTCCGGGGAGCTGTTTTTT. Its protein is CASSFERGTARSGELFF.

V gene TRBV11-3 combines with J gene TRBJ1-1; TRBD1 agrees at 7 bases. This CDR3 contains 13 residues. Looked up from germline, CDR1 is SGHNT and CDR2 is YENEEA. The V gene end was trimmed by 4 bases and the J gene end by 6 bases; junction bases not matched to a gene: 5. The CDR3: CASSWEQGAEAFF. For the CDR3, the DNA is TGTGCCAGCAGCTGGGAGCAGGGGGCTGAAGCTTTCTTT. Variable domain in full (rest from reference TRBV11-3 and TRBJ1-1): EAGVVQSPRYKIIEKKQPVAFWCNPISGHNTLYWYLQNLGQGPELLIRYENEEAVDDSQLPKDRFSAERLKGVDSTLKIQPAELGDSAVYLCASSWEQGAEAFFGQGTRLTVV.

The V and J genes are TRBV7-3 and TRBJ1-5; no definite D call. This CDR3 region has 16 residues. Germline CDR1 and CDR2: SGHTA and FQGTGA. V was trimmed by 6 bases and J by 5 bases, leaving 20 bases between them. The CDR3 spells CASSRRTRGIYQPQHF. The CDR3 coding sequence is TGTGCCAGCAGTAGACGAACGAGAGGTATCTATCAGCCCCAGCATTTT.

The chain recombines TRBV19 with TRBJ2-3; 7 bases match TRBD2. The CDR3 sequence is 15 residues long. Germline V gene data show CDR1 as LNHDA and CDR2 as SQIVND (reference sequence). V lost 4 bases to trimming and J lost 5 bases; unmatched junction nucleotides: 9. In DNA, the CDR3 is TGTGCCAGTAGTAGAGCGGGGCAGTGGGTAGATACGCAGTATTTT. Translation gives CASSRAGQWVDTQYF.

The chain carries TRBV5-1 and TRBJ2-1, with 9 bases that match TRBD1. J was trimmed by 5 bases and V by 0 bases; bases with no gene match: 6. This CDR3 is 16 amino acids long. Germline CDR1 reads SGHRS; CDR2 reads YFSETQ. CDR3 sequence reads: CASSLVPGQGNNEQFF. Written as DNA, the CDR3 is TGCGCCAGCAGCTTGGTCCCGGGACAGGGCAACAATGAGCAGTTCTTC.

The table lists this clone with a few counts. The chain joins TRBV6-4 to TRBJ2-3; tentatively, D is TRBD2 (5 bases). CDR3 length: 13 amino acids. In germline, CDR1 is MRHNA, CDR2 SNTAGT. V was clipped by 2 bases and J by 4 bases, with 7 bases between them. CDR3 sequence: CASSDGGADTQYF. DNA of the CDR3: TGTGCCAGCAGTGACGGAGGAGCAGATACGCAGTATTTT.

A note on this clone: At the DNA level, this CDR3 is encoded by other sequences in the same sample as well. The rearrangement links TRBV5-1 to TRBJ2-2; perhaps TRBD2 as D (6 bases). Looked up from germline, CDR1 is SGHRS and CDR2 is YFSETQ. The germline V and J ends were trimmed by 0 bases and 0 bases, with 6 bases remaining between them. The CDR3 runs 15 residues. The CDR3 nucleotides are TGCGCCAGCAGCTTGGGACTAGCGAACACCGGGGAGCTGTTTTTT. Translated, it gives CASSLGLANTGELFF.

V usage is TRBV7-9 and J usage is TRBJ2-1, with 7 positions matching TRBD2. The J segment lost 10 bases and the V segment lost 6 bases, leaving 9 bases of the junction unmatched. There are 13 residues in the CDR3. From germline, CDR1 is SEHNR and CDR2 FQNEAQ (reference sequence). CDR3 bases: TGTGCCAGCAGTTACCGGGGGGTTCAAGAGCAGTTCTTC. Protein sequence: CASSYRGVQEQFF. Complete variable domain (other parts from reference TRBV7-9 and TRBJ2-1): DTGVSQNPRHKITKRGQNVTFRCDPISEHNRLYWYRQTLGQGPEFLTYFQNEAQLEKSRLLSDRFSAERPKGSFSTLEIQRTEQGDSAMYLCASSYRGVQEQFFGPGTRLTVL.

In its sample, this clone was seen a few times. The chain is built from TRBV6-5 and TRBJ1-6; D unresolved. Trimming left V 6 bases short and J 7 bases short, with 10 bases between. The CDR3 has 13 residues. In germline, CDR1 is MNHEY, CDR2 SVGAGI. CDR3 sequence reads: CASRETGNSPLHF. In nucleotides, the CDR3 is TGTGCCAGCAGGGAGACGGGAAATTCACCCCTCCACTTT.

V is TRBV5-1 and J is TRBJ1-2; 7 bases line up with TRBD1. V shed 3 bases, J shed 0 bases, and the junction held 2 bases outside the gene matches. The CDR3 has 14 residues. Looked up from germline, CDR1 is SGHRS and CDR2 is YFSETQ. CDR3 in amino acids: CASSWDSSNYGYTF. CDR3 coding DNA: TGCGCCAGCAGCTGGGACAGCTCTAACTATGGCTACACCTTC.

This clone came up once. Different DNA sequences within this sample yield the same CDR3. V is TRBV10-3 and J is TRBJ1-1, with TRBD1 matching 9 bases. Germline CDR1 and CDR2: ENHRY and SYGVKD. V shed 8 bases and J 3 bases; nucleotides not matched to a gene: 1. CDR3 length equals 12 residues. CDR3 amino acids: CAIRDRDTEAFF. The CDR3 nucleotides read TGTGCCATCCGGGACAGGGACACTGAAGCTTTCTTT.

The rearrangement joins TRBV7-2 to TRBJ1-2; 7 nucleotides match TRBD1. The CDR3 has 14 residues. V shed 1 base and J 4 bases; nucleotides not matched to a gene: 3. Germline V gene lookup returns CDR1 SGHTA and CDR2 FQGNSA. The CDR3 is CASSLESGGYGYTF. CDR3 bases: TGTGCCAGCAGCTTAGAGTCAGGGGGCTATGGCTACACCTTC.

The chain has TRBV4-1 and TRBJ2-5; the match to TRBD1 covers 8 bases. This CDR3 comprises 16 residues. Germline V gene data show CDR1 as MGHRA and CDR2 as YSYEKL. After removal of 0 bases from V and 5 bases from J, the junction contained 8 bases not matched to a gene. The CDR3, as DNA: TGCGCCAGCAGCCAAGATGAGGACAGGGCATGGGAGACCCAGTACTTC. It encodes CASSQDEDRAWETQYF.

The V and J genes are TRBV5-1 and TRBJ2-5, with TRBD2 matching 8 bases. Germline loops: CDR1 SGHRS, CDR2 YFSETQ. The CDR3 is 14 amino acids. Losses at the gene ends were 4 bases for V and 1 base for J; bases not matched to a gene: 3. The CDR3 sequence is CASSAGGAQETQYF. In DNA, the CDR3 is TGCGCCAGCAGCGCCGGGGGGGCCCAAGAGACCCAGTACTTC.

The CDR3 DNA follows: TGTGCTAGTGGGCCACTAGCGGGGGACCGGGTCGAGCAGTACTTC. Its translation is CASGPLAGDRVEQYF. J is TRBJ2-7 and V is TRBV12-5, with TRBD2 identical over 11 bases. This CDR3 is 15 amino acids long. In germline, CDR1 is LGHNT, CDR2 FRNRAP. With 6 bases clipped from V and 6 bases from J, the junction kept 10 bases outside the gene matches. Supplemented by reference TRBV12-5 and TRBJ2-7, the full variable domain reads DARVTQTPRHKVTEMGQEVTMRCQPILGHNTVFWYRQTMMQGLELLAYFRNRAPLDDSGMPKDRFSAEMPDATLATLKIQPSEPRDSAVYFCASGPLAGDRVEQYFGPGTRLTVT.

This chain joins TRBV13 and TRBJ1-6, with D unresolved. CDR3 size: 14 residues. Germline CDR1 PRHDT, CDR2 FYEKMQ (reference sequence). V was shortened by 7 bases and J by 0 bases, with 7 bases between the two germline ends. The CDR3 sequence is CASTGSSYNSPLHF. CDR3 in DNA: TGTGCCAGCACCGGGAGCTCCTATAATTCACCCCTCCACTTT.